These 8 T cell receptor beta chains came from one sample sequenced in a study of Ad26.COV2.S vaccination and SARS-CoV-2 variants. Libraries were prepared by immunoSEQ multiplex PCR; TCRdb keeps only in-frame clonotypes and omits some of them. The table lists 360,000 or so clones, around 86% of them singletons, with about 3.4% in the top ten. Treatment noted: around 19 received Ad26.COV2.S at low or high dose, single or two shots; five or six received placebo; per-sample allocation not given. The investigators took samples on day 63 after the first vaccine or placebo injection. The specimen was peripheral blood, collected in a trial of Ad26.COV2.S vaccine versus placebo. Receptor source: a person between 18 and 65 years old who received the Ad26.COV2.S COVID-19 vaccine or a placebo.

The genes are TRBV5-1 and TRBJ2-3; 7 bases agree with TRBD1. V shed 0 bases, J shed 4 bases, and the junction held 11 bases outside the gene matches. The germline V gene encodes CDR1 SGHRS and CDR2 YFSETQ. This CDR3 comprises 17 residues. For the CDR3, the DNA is TGCGCCAGCAGCTTGGCCGGGCAGGGGGTAGTCGCAGATACGCAGTATTTT. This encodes CASSLAGQGVVADTQYF.

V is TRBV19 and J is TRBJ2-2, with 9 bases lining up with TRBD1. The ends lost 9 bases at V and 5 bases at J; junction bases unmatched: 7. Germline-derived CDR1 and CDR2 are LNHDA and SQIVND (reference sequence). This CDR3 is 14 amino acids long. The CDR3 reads CASGRDRETGELFF. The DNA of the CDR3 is TGTGCCAGCGGACGGGACAGGGAGACCGGGGAGCTGTTTTTT.

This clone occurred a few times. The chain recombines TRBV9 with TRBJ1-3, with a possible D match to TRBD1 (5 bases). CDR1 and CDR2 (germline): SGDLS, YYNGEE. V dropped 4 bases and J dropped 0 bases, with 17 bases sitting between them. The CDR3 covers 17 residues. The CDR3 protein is CASSLGWGDSSGNTIYF. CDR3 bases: TGTGCCAGCAGCCTAGGGTGGGGCGACAGCTCTGGAAACACCATATATTTT.

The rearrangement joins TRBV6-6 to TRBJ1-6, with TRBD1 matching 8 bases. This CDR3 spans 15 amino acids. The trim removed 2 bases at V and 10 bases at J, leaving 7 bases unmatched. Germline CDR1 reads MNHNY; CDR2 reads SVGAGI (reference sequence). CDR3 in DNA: TGTGCCAGCAGTTACGCGACAGGGGTAGAGTCACCCCTCCACTTT. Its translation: CASSYATGVESPLHF.

CDR3 nucleotide sequence: TGTGCCAGCAGAAGCTTAAAATCCCAGGGTTCTGGGGCCAACGTCCTGACTTTC. Amino acids: CASRSLKSQGSGANVLTF. This chain joins TRBV7-6 and TRBJ2-6, with D perhaps TRBD1 (5 bases). The germline V and J ends were trimmed by 6 bases and 1 base, with 19 bases remaining between them. Germline CDR1 SGHVS, CDR2 FNYEAQ. There are 18 residues in the CDR3.

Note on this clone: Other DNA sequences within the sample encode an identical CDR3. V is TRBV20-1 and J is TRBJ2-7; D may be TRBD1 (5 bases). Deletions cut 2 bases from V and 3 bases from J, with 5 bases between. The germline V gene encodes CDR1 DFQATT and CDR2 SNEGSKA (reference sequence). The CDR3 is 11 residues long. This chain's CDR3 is CSARQGYEQYF. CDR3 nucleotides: TGCAGTGCTAGACAGGGCTACGAGCAGTACTTC.

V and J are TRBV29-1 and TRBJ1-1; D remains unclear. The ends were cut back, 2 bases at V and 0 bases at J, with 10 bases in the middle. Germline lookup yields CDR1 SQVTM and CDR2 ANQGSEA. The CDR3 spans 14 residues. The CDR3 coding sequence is TGCAGCGTTGAATCCCAATTTTTGAACACTGAAGCTTTCTTT. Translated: CSVESQFLNTEAFF.

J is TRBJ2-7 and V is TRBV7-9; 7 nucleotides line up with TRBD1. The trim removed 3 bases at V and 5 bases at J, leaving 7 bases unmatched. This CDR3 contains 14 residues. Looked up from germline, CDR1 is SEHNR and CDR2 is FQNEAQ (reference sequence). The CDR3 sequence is CASSFRQGGHEQYF. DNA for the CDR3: TGTGCCAGCAGCTTCCGACAGGGTGGCCACGAGCAGTACTTC.